The next 18 T cell receptor beta chains were all read from a single sample in a study of blood T cells in healthy people across ages. For the second PCR, which ran for about 6 to 12 cycles, a sample-barcoded 5' primer and a J-beta primer mix were used. TCRdb re-called the 5' RACE reads through MiXCR, storing one row per CDR3 protein. The repertoire includes about 1 million distinct CDR3 sequences, over 35% of them detected once, and approximately 19% sits in the top ten. The specimen was blood. The receptors were gathered from an older woman in good health.

The chain links TRBV6-5 to TRBJ2-6; no definite D call. Looked up from germline, CDR1 is MNHEY and CDR2 is SVGAGI. The CDR3 runs 15 residues. V lost 2 bases and J 0 bases, leaving 5 bases between the germline ends. CDR3 loop: CASSYQDSGANVLTF. The CDR3 DNA reads TGTGCCAGCAGTTACCAGGACTCTGGGGCCAACGTCCTGACTTTC.

This clonotype occurred a few times. V is TRBV20-1 and J is TRBJ2-7; TRBD1 agrees at 9 bases. The CDR3 is made up of 12 amino acids. Germline V gene data show CDR1 as DFQATT and CDR2 as SNEGSKA (reference sequence). The trim removed 7 bases at V and 4 bases at J, leaving 5 bases unmatched. DNA for the CDR3: TGCAGTGTGACAGGGGGGAATTACGAGCAGTACTTC. It codes for CSVTGGNYEQYF.

The chain links TRBV4-2 to TRBJ1-6; a possible D gene is TRBD1 (5 bases). This CDR3 comprises 16 residues. Germline CDR1 LGHNA, CDR2 YNFKEQ. Trimming left V 4 bases short and J 6 bases short, with 16 bases between. Here the CDR3 DNA reads TGTGCCAGCAGCCCGAGAGTGGGGGACTCTAATTCACCCCTCCACTTT. Translated, it gives CASSPRVGDSNSPLHF.

This clonotype was counted only a few times. This rearrangement joins TRBV29-1 to TRBJ2-5; TRBD2 matches at 13 bases. This CDR3 contains 14 residues. Per the germline V gene, CDR1 is SQVTM and CDR2 is ANQGSEA. The trim removed 6 bases at V and 4 bases at J, leaving 5 bases unmatched. CDR3 DNA sequence: TGCAGCGTAGCCGGACTAGCGGGAGTAGAGACCCAGTACTTC. Amino acid sequence: CSVAGLAGVETQYF.

CDR3 bases: TGTGCCAGCAGCTTGGGGGCAGGGGACGCATACACTGAAGCTTTCTTT. This codes for CASSLGAGDAYTEAFF. The chain recombines TRBV5-5 with TRBJ1-1, with D maybe TRBD1 (6 bases). The CDR3 runs 16 residues. V was clipped by 0 bases and J by 3 bases, with 15 bases between them. The V gene's germline CDR1 is SGHKS and CDR2 YYEKEE (reference sequence). Together with reference TRBV5-5 and TRBJ1-1, the CDR3 gives the full variable domain: DAGVTQSPTHLIKTRGQQVTLRCSPISGHKSVSWYQQVLGQGPQFIFQYYEKEERGRGNFPDRFSARQFPNYSSELNVNALLLGDSALYLCASSLGAGDAYTEAFFGQGTRLTVV.

This sequence joins TRBV25-1 and TRBJ2-5; D not certain. The ends were cut back, 1 base at V and 11 bases at J, with 35 bases in the middle. This CDR3 region has 20 residues. Germline CDR1 and CDR2: MGHDK and SYGVNS. CDR3 sequence (DNA): TGTGCCAGCAGTGAATGGGTGGAGAAGCGTCCCCCGTTAATCATACGACCGCAGTACTTC. This sequence encodes CASSEWVEKRPPLIIRPQYF.

This clonotype appeared a few times. The chain is built from TRBV25-1 and TRBJ2-1, with 9 bases fitting TRBD2. The V gene end was trimmed by 3 bases and the J gene end by 3 bases; junction bases not matched to a gene: 6. Germline values: CDR1 MGHDK, CDR2 SYGVNS. The CDR3 contains 16 residues. CDR3: CASSEISGSFYNEQFF. In DNA, the CDR3 is TGTGCCAGCAGTGAGATTAGCGGGAGTTTCTACAATGAGCAGTTCTTC.

The chain joins TRBV11-1 to TRBJ1-2; 8 positions agree with TRBD1. The CDR3 is 17 amino acids. With V trimmed by 3 bases and J by 3 bases, 12 bases remained unmatched. Germline V gene sequence: CDR1 SGHAT, CDR2 FQDESV (reference sequence). CDR3 nucleotide sequence: TGTGCCAGCAGCTTGAACCCTTTCTCAGGGGGCTACTATGGCTACACCTTC. Amino acids: CASSLNPFSGGYYGYTF.

The chain carries TRBV25-1 and TRBJ2-3, with D unclear. From germline, CDR1 is MGHDK and CDR2 SYGVNS. The CDR3 contains 16 residues. The V end lost 4 bases, the J end lost 0 bases, and 14 bases lay between the germline ends. The CDR3 region has the DNA TGTGCCAGCAGTGGTTTCCTCGGAACTAGCACAGATACGCAGTATTTT. Protein: CASSGFLGTSTDTQYF.

This chain's CDR3 is CASSLNPGQFYEQYF. DNA for the CDR3: TGCGCCAGCAGCTTGAACCCGGGACAGTTCTACGAGCAGTACTTC. This chain joins TRBV5-1 and TRBJ2-5; 7 nucleotides agree with TRBD1. The DNA end is a closer match to TRBJ2-7, so the J assignment may be wrong. CDR3 size: 15 residues. Germline assignment: CDR1 SGHRS and CDR2 YFSETQ.

The chain has TRBV20-1 and TRBJ2-3; TRBD1 agrees at 10 bases. Germline CDR1 is DFQATT and CDR2 is SNEGSKA (reference sequence). Trimming took 0 bases from V and 3 from J; bases not matched to a gene: 3. The CDR3 length is 15 residues. The CDR3 coding sequence is TGCAGTGCTAGAGATGACAGGGGGCGGACAGATACGCAGTATTTT. Protein sequence: CSARDDRGRTDTQYF.

The chain is built from TRBV5-5 and TRBJ2-7; 7 nucleotides agree with TRBD1. The end of the DNA is better explained by TRBJ2-5, so the J call may be wrong. The germline gives CDR1 SGHKS, CDR2 YYEKEE (reference sequence). CDR3 length equals 15 residues. In DNA, the CDR3 is TGTGCCAGCAGCCTGGGACAGCTTGGGGGACAGACCCAGTACTTC. Protein sequence: CASSLGQLGGQTQYF.

The chain has TRBV15 and TRBJ2-5; no clear D. This CDR3 has 15 residues. V gave up 5 bases and J gave up 3 bases, with 16 bases separating them. From germline, CDR1 is LNHNV and CDR2 YYDKDF (reference sequence). The CDR3 region has the DNA TGTGCCACCAGCTACCTTCTTGGCGTAGAAGAGACCCAGTACTTC. Protein: CATSYLLGVEETQYF.

This rearrangement joins TRBV14 to TRBJ2-4; possible D gene TRBD2, 5 bases. Trimming took off 4 bases at V and 6 bases at J, with 13 bases between the two ends. Germline V CDR1 and CDR2: SGHDN, FVKESK. The CDR3 consists of 14 residues. CDR3 protein: CASSLRGQVNIQYF. CDR3 DNA sequence: TGTGCCAGCAGCCTCCGGGGTCAAGTAAACATTCAGTACTTC.

The chain uses TRBV29-1 and TRBJ2-2, with unresolved D. V was pared by 4 bases and J by 3 bases, with 3 bases between. This CDR3 contains 11 residues. CDR1 is SQVTM and CDR2 is ANQGSEA in the germline V gene. The CDR3 loop reads CSVAYTGELFF. The CDR3 region has the DNA TGCAGCGTTGCGTACACCGGGGAGCTGTTTTTT.

The rearrangement uses TRBV28 and TRBJ2-1; 9 bases line up with TRBD2. The J segment lost 4 bases and the V segment lost 3 bases, leaving 4 bases of the junction unmatched. The CDR3 has 15 amino acids. Germline assignment: CDR1 MDHEN and CDR2 SYDVKM. The CDR3 bases are TGTGCCAGCAGTTTCCAGCGGGAGGAGTACAATGAGCAGTTCTTC. Encoded protein: CASSFQREEYNEQFF.

This chain links TRBV27 with TRBJ1-2; possibly TRBD1 for D (6 bases). Germline V gene data show CDR1 as MNHEY and CDR2 as SMNVEV (reference sequence). Trimming took 7 bases from V and 1 from J, leaving 16 bases between them. The CDR3 has 15 residues. As DNA, the CDR3 is TGTGCCAGCACCCTAAGGGGGACTGGTAACTATGGCTACACCTTC. Its translation: CASTLRGTGNYGYTF.

Concerning this clonotype: The missing conserved phenylalanine or tryptophan at the end of this CDR3 makes a read error likely. No DNA is shown, since the ends of the CDR3 on it are uncertain; the CDR3 is the one TCRdb lists. The CDR3 loop reads CASTSLDWGLAGGSPLPTSSTS. The chain employs TRBV27 and TRBJ2-7; TRBD2 is the table's D call, not checked against the DNA. Inclusive of both ends, the CDR3 amounts to 22 amino acids. Germline assignment: CDR1 MNHEY and CDR2 SMNVEV (reference sequence).